The 13 T cell receptor beta chains below come from one sample, sequenced in a study of response to subunit inactivated influenza vaccine. TCRdb analysed the RT-PCR reads with MiXCR anew, one entry per CDR3 protein. The profile shows a few hundred thousand distinct CDR3 sequences, 6% to 9% of them singletons. The starting material was PBMCs from blood, obtained less than 25 months after vaccination. The receptors originated from a man between 50 and 69 years old who received an inactivated influenza vaccine.

This clonotype occurred a few times. V gene TRBV4-1 combines with J gene TRBJ2-5; maybe TRBD2 (6 bases). CDR3 size: 15 residues. Germline lookup yields CDR1 MGHRA and CDR2 YSYEKL. V dropped 0 bases and J dropped 7 bases, with 15 bases sitting between them. CDR3 sequence: CASSQEGTRSGTQYF. The CDR3 DNA is TGCGCCAGCAGCCAAGAGGGGACTCGCTCGGGGACCCAGTACTTC.

A few counts support this clonotype. The rearrangement joins TRBV12-3 or TRBV12-4 to TRBJ1-3; D is unclear. CDR3 length equals 14 residues. Trimming shortened V by 3 bases and J by 0 bases, and 6 bases separated the two germline ends. The CDR3 spells CASSFTASGNTIYF. The CDR3 nucleotides are TGTGCCAGCAGTTTTACAGCCTCTGGAAACACCATATATTTT.

This clonotype occurred many times. The chain combines TRBV29-1 with TRBJ2-3; the D call may be TRBD1 or TRBD2 (5 bases each). The CDR3 runs to 15 residues. Looked up from germline, CDR1 is SQVTM and CDR2 is ANQGSEA. V was trimmed by 7 bases and J by 0 bases, leaving 17 bases between them. The CDR3 DNA follows: TGCAGCGCCTGGGACCTCCCCCGAAGCACAGATACGCAGTATTTT. It translates to CSAWDLPRSTDTQYF.

This clonotype was detected a few times. The chain recombines TRBV7-2 with TRBJ2-1, with a weak D call TRBD1 (6 bases). Trimming took off 2 bases at V and 3 bases at J, with 17 bases between the two ends. Per germline, CDR1 SGHTA and CDR2 FQGNSA. There are 17 residues in the CDR3. The CDR3 DNA follows: TGTGCCAGCAGCTTACAAGGCAGGGGAATGGTCTACAATGAGCAGTTCTTC. This encodes CASSLQGRGMVYNEQFF.

This clonotype showed up just a few times. The chain links TRBV29-1 to TRBJ2-7, with TRBD1 matching over 8 bases. From germline, CDR1 is SQVTM and CDR2 ANQGSEA. V lost 4 bases, J lost 7 bases, and 6 bases stayed unmatched. This CDR3 is built from 12 residues. DNA for the CDR3: TGCAGCGTTGCACAGGGGGTAAGGGAGCAGTACTTC. Its translation: CSVAQGVREQYF.

This clonotype was picked up a small number of times. This sequence joins TRBV19 and TRBJ2-1; 10 nucleotides align to TRBD2. The CDR3 is 15 amino acids. The germline CDR1 and CDR2 sequences are LNHDA and SQIVND (reference sequence). V shed 1 base, J shed 7 bases, and the junction held 4 bases outside the gene matches. This chain's CDR3 is CASSIGSGRQNEQFF. The DNA for the CDR3 is TGTGCCAGTAGTATAGGTAGCGGGAGGCAGAATGAGCAGTTCTTC. The full variable domain, rest sourced from reference TRBV19 and TRBJ2-1, is DGGITQSPKYLFRKEGQNVTLSCEQNLNHDAMYWYRQDPGQGLRLIYYSQIVNDFQKGDIAEGYSVSREKKESFPLTVTSAQKNPTAFYLCASSIGSGRQNEQFFGPGTRLTVL.

The rearrangement uses TRBV19 and TRBJ1-5; D is ambiguous. The germline V and J ends were trimmed by 5 bases and 6 bases, with 11 bases remaining between them. From germline, CDR1 is LNHDA and CDR2 SQIVND (reference sequence). The CDR3 is made up of 13 amino acids. The CDR3 bases are TGTGCCAGTAGTGGCGGGGTGAGTCAGCCCCAGCATTTT. This encodes CASSGGVSQPQHF.

This clonotype was found a few times. This rearrangement joins TRBV19 to TRBJ2-3, with D perhaps TRBD1 (6 bases). The CDR3 covers 13 residues. Trimming left V 5 bases short and J 6 bases short, with 12 bases between. The germline gives CDR1 LNHDA, CDR2 SQIVND (reference sequence). The CDR3 here is CASSDRPGDTQYF. The CDR3 nucleotides read TGTGCCAGTAGTGACAGGCCAGGGGATACGCAGTATTTT.

This clonotype was found a few times. The chain employs TRBV7-8 and TRBJ2-7; D remains ambiguous. Trimming removed 0 bases at V and 1 base at J, with 13 bases between. This CDR3 contains 16 residues. Looked up from germline, CDR1 is SGHVS and CDR2 is FQNEAQ. CDR3 amino acids: CASSLALVARSYEQYF. As DNA, the CDR3 is TGTGCCAGCAGCTTAGCATTAGTGGCTCGTTCCTACGAGCAGTACTTC.

This clonotype was counted at least ten times. The rearrangement links TRBV5-1 to TRBJ2-7; tentatively, D is TRBD1 (6 bases). Germline values: CDR1 SGHRS, CDR2 YFSETQ. The CDR3 consists of 16 residues. Trimming took 3 bases from V and 3 from J, leaving 19 bases between them. CDR3 nucleotide sequence: TGCGCCAGCAGCTCCCAAGGAGGCAGGGGAGACTACGAGCAGTACTTC. Its translation: CASSSQGGRGDYEQYF.

This clonotype was observed a few times. The chain is built from TRBV3-1 and TRBJ2-2, with 7 bases matching TRBD2. Losses at the gene ends were 0 bases for V and 10 bases for J; bases not matched to a gene: 8. The CDR3 spans 15 residues. Germline V gives CDR1 LGHDT, CDR2 YNNKEL (reference sequence). This CDR3 is CASSQDMSGVTELFF. As DNA, the CDR3 is TGTGCCAGCAGCCAAGATATGAGCGGGGTCACGGAGCTGTTTTTT. The full variable domain, in which reference TRBV3-1 and TRBJ2-2 provide the parts outside the CDR3, is DTAVSQTPKYLVTQMGNDKSIKCEQNLGHDTMYWYKQDSKKFLKIMFSYNNKELIINETVPNRFSPKSPDKAHLNLHINSLELGDSAVYFCASSQDMSGVTELFFGEGSRLTVL.

In its sample, this clonotype was seen a few times. The CDR3 loop is CASSSGGTDINEKLFF. CDR3 nucleotides: TGTGCCAGCAGTTCAGGGGGGACAGACATTAATGAAAAACTGTTTTTT. This chain connects TRBV6-5 to TRBJ1-4, with 7 bases that match TRBD1. Germline assignment: CDR1 MNHEY and CDR2 SVGAGI. Unmatched junction bases numbered 9, after V lost 4 bases and J lost 4 bases. The CDR3 loop spans 16 amino acids.

This clonotype turned up a few times. The chain is built from TRBV12-3 or TRBV12-4 and TRBJ1-5; 7 bases line up with TRBD1. With 5 bases clipped from V and 9 bases from J, the junction kept 13 bases outside the gene matches. The CDR3 loop spans 15 amino acids. DNA of the CDR3: TGTGCCAGCAGTCCCGGGGGGACAGTCTTATCGCCCCAGCATTTT. This sequence encodes CASSPGGTVLSPQHF.